The rows below give T cell receptor beta chains drawn from one sample of a study of spatial heterogeneity in lung cancer. MiXCR was run by TCRdb on the 5' RACE reads, yielding one entry per CDR3 protein. The sample includes some 87,000 distinct CDR3 sequences, approximately 8.5% of them seen just once. The material was PBMCs, obtained at surgery. The receptors shown here come from a male donor with early-stage non-small cell lung cancer. Both conserved end residues are part of each CDR3. Each record gives: V gene, D gene, CDR3 protein. D genes are given only for firm matches.

V: TRBV5-6; D: TRBD2; CDR3: CASSSTSGGRTDTQYF
V: TRBV29-1; D: NA; CDR3: CSVEGTWAADTQYF
V: TRBV10-3; D: NA; CDR3: CAISESSDNEQFF
V: TRBV4-2; D: NA; CDR3: CASSQDLGQLRNSPLHF
V: TRBV5-1; D: TRBD2; CDR3: CASSPSGTSGSGEQFF
V: TRBV2; D: TRBD1; CDR3: CASSDSLTGKGYTF
V: TRBV19; D: TRBD1; CDR3: CASSIGTGGFIAKNIQYF
V: TRBV7-3; D: NA; CDR3: CASSADMNTEAFF
V: TRBV4-3; D: NA; CDR3: CASSQGERGPLTQYF
V: TRBV11-1; D: TRBD1; CDR3: CASSWGTGNTGELFF
V: TRBV4-1; D: NA; CDR3: CASSQVIGGRAFF
V: TRBV9; D: TRBD1; CDR3: CASSRQGRETQYF